This entry describes one TCR beta chain. Its antigen is currently not known. Per-nucleotide qualities are absent, and no much larger clonotype sits a single base away. TCRbeta CDR3 regions were amplified from genomic DNA using the immunoSEQ Assay, a bias-controlled multiplex PCR. The original methods were these. Within the assay, amplification of reference gene primers was used to estimate how many nucleated cells each sample contained. To quantify the absolute abundance of each unique TCRbeta CDR3 rearrangement, sequence reads were collapsed and filtered. For each sample, productive Simpson clonality was calculated as the square root of Simpson's diversity index across productive rearrangements. TCRdb retrieved this table from immuneACCESS and kept in-frame rearrangements only. Not all clones are present; in checked studies, unresolved V genes account for under half, and no reason is known for the remainder. Clone size and the V and J calls come from that table; the DNA yielded D and trimming. The sample table records some 240,000 clones; over 80% of these occur just once. The top ten hold over 2.5% of the sample.

This sample was included in a study of blood T cell repertoires in COVID-19 (dated by TCRdb to 2019 to 2021). Regarding the research as a whole: Samples covering the acute and convalescent phases of COVID-19 were provided by collaborators in the United States, Italy and Spain. The material from the prospective study consisted of cDNA or gDNA derived from T cells, B-cell-depleted T cells, or PBMCs. The dataset comprised deeply sampled blood TCRbeta repertoires from subjects exposed to, actively infected with, or recovered from COVID-19. The repertoires were released in a freely available public database intended as a resource for research on the immune response to SARS-CoV-2. Samples were obtained from the ongoing ImmuneRACE study (first 160 participants) and from about 1,300 subjects provided by 6 global collaborators. The sample metadata nearly always contained a de-identified subject ID, COVID-19 status, age in years and sex. HLA class I and class II types, where available, came from metadata supplied by the sample provider rather than from assay-based typing. Findings and caveats that apply to the study as a whole: Clinical and demographic metadata were provided uncurated, with the amount varying by source and participant.

In the prospective study, participants were 18 to 89 years old, resided in 24 geographic areas of the United States, and were enrolled through a virtual design. In the prospective study, participants were assigned to cohorts based on the clinical history participants reported in a screening survey and a study questionnaire. Exposed participants had been in contact with someone with a PCR-confirmed or clinician-diagnosed COVID-19 case within 2 weeks of study entry. Mobile phlebotomists in the prospective study collected whole blood, serum and a nasopharyngeal or oropharyngeal swab from every participant. Over an approximately 2-month period, participants in the prospective study had the option of providing additional blood draws and questionnaires. Before DNA extraction, blood samples from the prospective study were shipped at room temperature or frozen. Counted from cysteine to phenylalanine, this CDR3 has 13 amino acids. Only the CDR3 portion is preserved as DNA: 39 bases, with reading frame beginning at the first base. According to the germline V gene, CDR1 reads MGHDK and CDR2 reads SYGVNS. V is cut by 4 bases and J by 3 bases, and the space between the germline ends is 6 bases.

The source of this sequence is a woman in her thirties or forties who had been exposed to COVID-19. The rearrangement combines TRBV25-1 with TRBJ2-2; the D segment cannot be called with confidence. Sequences were obtained from PBMCs or T cells enriched from blood (not recorded which). For the CDR3, the sequence is CASSGRDTGELFF. The nucleotides read TGTGCCAGCAGTGGCCGGGACACCGGGGAGCTGTTTTTT. Reference TRBV25-1 and TRBJ2-2 genes cover what lies past the CDR3, so the full variable domain is EADIYQTPRYLVIGTGKKITLECSQTMGHDKMYWYQQDPGMELHLIHYSYGVNSTEKGDLSSESTVSRIRTEHFPLTLESARPSHTSQYLCASSGRDTGELFFGEGSRLTVL.